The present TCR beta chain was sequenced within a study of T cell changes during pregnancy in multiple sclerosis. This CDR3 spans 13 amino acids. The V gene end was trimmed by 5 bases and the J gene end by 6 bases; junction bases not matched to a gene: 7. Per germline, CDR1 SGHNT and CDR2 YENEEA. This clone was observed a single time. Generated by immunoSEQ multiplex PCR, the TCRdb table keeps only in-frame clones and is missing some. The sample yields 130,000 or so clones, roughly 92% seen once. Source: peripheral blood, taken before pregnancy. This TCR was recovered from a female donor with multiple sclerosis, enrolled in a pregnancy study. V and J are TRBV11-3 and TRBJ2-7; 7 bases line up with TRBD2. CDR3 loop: CASSAGLQREQYF. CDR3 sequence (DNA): TGTGCCAGCAGCGCGGGACTACAACGCGAGCAGTACTTC.